The present T cell receptor (beta chain) was sequenced within a study of CXCR3-negative and CXCR3-positive naive CD8 T cells (dated by TCRdb to about 2019). Concerning the study at large: In total, about 150 million TRB reads were obtained, or roughly 1.5 +/- 0.3 million reads per library. Diversity and physicochemical repertoire analyses covered roughly ten donors pooled from two independent experiments. The TRBV-TRBJ cluster analysis covered naive subsets from a handful of donors and memory cells from 3 donors.

The CDR3 holds 14 amino acids from the cysteine to the phenylalanine. Only the protein is on record. For every CD8+ T cell subset, some 310,000 cells were flow-sorted straight into RLT lysis buffer, and each subset was sorted in triplicate. To keep memory contaminants out, a stringent definition of naive CD8+ T cells was applied: CD45RO-CCR7+CD27+CD95-. Peripheral blood mononuclear cells were isolated from buffy coats by standard density gradient centrifugation. Naive CXCR3-negative and CXCR3-positive CD8+ T cells were flow-sorted on a FACSAria III. An RNeasy Mini Kit was used to extract total RNA from the sorted cells. Sequenced on a NextSeq 550. The Human TCR Profiling Kit (MiLaboratory) was used to make UMI-labeled 5' RACE TRB cDNA libraries. cDNA synthesis used the entire amount of extracted RNA, and PCR amplification then used the entire amount of cDNA produced. Libraries were prepared in parallel with an identical number of PCR cycles. Per the source publication's procedure: With a minimum of two reads required per UMI, MIGEC and MiXCR pulled out about 50,000 +/- 10,000 unique UMI-labeled TRB cDNA molecules from each library. An average of approximately 40,000 +/- 10,000 functional in-frame TRB CDR3 nucleotide clonotypes without stop codons was found per library. After downsampling to 5000 UMI-labeled TRB molecules per sample, diversity metrics such as normalized Shannon-Wiener and Chao1 were calculated in VDJtools. Clonotype-size-weighted physicochemical properties of the central five CDR3 residues (interaction energy, strength, volume and Kidera factor 4) were computed in VDJtools. Based on TCRdb reprocessing of the reads, there is one entry per CDR3 protein sequence, and DNA is missing. The V and J calls, along with clone size, are taken from TCRdb and not from the paper's own processing. This sample's table contains over 100,000 distinct CDR3 sequences. Nearly 0.5% of the sample rests with the top ten.

About this clonotype itself: Which antigen it targets is not known.

The paper as a whole reports these results and caveats: Freshly isolated PBMCs were used for most assays because CXCR3 expression went down partially after cryopreservation. TRB CDR3s from CXCR3-positive naive cells showed higher hydrophobicity (lower Kidera factor 4), lower energy, and higher strength and volume indices than CXCR3-negative naive cells. Repertoire diversity was comparably high in both naive subsets but much lower in memory CD8+ T cells. Because surface CD5, which has been linked to self-reactivity in mice, was comparable between naive subsets, TCR interaction strength was also inferred from TRB CDR3 physicochemical properties. Naive CXCR3-negative and CXCR3-positive cells from the same donor showed similar TRBV-TRBJ usage, whereas memory cells showed distinct patterns.

The source of this sequence is a human donor in good health. Some clones in this sample may be carry-over from other donors' samples. Sequencing was performed on naive CXCR3- CD8+ T cells from blood. In the paper's terms, the cell subset or site label means: CD45RO-CCR7+CD27+CD95- naive CD8+ T cells lacking CXCR3 (TNR3-). The V and J segments used are TRBV12-3 or TRBV12-4 and TRBJ2-7; TCRdb proposes TRBD2, but this gene call is untestable without DNA. The CDR3 has the sequence CASSGGGPDYEQYF.